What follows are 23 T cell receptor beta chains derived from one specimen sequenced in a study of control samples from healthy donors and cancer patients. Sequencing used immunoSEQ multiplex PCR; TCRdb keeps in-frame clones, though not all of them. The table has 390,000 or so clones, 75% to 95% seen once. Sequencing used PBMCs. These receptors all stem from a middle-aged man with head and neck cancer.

The chain's CDR3 is CASSLYEGGDYGYTF. As DNA, the CDR3 is TGTGCCAGCAGCTTATACGAGGGCGGTGACTATGGCTACACCTTC. The chain has TRBV11-2 and TRBJ1-2; no definite D call. V lost 2 bases, J lost 3 bases, and 13 bases lay in between. In germline, CDR1 is SGHAT, CDR2 FQNNGV. This CDR3 contains 15 residues.

The CDR3 spells CASSSPPGSGVYNEQFF. The CDR3 DNA reads as TGTGCCAGCAGCTCCCCCCCCGGTAGCGGGGTCTACAATGAGCAGTTCTTC. This chain links TRBV7-2 with TRBJ2-1; TRBD2 agrees at 8 bases. Germline V CDR1 and CDR2: SGHTA, FQGNSA. With 4 bases clipped from V and 3 bases from J, the junction kept 11 bases outside the gene matches. This CDR3 has 17 amino acids.

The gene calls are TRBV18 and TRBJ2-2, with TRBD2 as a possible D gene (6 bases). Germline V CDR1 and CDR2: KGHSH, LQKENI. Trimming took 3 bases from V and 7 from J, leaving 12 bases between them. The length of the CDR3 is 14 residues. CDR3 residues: CASSPSVGGGELFF. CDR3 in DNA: TGTGCCAGCTCACCTAGCGTCGGGGGCGGGGAGCTGTTTTTT. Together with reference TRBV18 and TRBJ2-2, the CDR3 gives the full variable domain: NAGVMQNPRHLVRRRGQEARLRCSPMKGHSHVYWYRQLPEEGLKFMVYLQKENIIDESGMPKERFSAEFPKEGPSILRIQQVVRGDSAAYFCASSPSVGGGELFFGEGSRLTVL.

The CDR3 DNA reads as TGTGCCAGCAGTCCTCTGCTTGAAGCTTTCTTT. It translates to CASSPLLEAFF. V gene TRBV12-3 or TRBV12-4 combines with J gene TRBJ1-1; D ambiguous. CDR3 size: 11 residues. V dropped 5 bases and J dropped 7 bases, with 8 bases sitting between them.

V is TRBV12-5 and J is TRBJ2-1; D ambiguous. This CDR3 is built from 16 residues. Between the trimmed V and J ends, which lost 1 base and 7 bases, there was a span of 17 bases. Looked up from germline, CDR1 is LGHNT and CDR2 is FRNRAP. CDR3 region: CASGLALPPNKNEQFF. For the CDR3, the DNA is TGTGCTAGTGGTTTGGCCCTTCCCCCAAACAAAAATGAGCAGTTCTTC.

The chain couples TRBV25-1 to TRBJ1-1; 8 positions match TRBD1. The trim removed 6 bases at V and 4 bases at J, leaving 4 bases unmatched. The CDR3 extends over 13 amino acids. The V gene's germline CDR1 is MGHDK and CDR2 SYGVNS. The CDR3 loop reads CASRQGVVTEAFF. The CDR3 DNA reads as TGTGCCAGCAGACAGGGGGTCGTCACTGAAGCTTTCTTT.

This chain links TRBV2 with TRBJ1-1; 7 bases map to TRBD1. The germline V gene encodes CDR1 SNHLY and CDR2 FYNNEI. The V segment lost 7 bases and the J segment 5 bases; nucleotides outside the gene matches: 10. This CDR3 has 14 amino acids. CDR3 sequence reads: CASKGGVWETEAFF. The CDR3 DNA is TGTGCCAGCAAAGGGGGCGTATGGGAAACTGAAGCTTTCTTT.

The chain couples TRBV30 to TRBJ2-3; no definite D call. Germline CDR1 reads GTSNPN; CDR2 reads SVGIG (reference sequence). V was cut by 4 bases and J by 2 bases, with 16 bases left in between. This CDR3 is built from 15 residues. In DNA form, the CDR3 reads TGTGCCTGGACCCACGACCTTCATATCACAGATACGCAGTATTTT. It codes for CAWTHDLHITDTQYF.

The CDR3 nucleotides read TGTGCCAGCAGTTTATGGGCACAGGGGGATAGAGCTTTCTTT. This encodes CASSLWAQGDRAFF. V usage is TRBV28 and J usage is TRBJ1-1; 8 bases are shared with TRBD1. This CDR3 comprises 14 residues. The junction had 7 bases not matched to a gene; V was cut back by 0 bases and J by 10 bases. Germline V gene lookup returns CDR1 MDHEN and CDR2 SYDVKM.

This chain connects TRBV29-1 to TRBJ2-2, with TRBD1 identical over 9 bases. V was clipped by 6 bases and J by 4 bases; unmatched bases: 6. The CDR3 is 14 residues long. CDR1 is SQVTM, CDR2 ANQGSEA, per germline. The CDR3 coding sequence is TGCAGCGTGGGGGGACAGGGCAGCACCGGGGAGCTGTTTTTT. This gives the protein CSVGGQGSTGELFF.

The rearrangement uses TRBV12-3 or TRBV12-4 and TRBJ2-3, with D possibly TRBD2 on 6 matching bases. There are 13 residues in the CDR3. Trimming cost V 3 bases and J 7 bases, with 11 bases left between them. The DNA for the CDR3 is TGTGCCAGCAGTTTCAAGGGGAGGAATACGCAGTATTTT. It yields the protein CASSFKGRNTQYF.

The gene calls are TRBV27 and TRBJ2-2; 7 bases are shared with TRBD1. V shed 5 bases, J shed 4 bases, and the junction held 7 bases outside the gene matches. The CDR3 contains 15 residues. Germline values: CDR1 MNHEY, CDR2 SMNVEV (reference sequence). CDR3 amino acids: CASSPSAGGTGELFF. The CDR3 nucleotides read TGTGCCAGCAGTCCCTCGGCAGGGGGCACCGGGGAGCTGTTTTTT.

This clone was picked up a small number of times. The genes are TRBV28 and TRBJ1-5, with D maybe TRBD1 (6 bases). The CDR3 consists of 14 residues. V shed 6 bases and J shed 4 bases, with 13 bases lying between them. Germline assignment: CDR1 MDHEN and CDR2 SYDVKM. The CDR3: CASRLDSLNQPQHF. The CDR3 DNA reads TGTGCCAGCAGGCTGGACAGTCTGAATCAGCCCCAGCATTTT. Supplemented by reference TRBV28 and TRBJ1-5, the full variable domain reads DVKVTQSSRYLVKRTGEKVFLECVQDMDHENMFWYRQDPGLGLRLIYFSYDVKMKEKGDIPEGYSVSREKKERFSLILESASTNQTSMYLCASRLDSLNQPQHFGDGTRLSIL.

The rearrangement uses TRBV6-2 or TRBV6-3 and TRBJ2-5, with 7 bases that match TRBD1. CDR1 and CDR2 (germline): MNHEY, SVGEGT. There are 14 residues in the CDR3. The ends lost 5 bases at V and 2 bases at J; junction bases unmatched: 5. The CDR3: CASSLNRGQETQYF. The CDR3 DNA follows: TGTGCCAGCAGTCTAAACAGGGGACAAGAGACCCAGTACTTC.

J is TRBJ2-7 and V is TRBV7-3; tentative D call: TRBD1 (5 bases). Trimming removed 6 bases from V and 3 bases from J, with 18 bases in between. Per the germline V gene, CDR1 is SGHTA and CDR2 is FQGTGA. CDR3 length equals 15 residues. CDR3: CASSLKGSGDYEQYF. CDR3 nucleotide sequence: TGTGCCAGCAGTCTAAAGGGGTCAGGTGACTACGAGCAGTACTTC.

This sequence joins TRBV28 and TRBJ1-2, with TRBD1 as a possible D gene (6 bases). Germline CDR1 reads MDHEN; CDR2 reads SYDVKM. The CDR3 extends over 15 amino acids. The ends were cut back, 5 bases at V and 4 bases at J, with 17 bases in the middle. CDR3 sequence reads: CASSEARTGTYGYTF. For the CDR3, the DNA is TGTGCCAGCAGTGAAGCCCGAACAGGGACCTATGGCTACACCTTC.

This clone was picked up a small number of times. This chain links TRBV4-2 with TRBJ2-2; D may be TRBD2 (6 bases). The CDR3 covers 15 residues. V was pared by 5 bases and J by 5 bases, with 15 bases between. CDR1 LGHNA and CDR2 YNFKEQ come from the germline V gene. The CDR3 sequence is CASSAMRAGTGELFF. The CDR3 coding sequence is TGTGCCAGCAGCGCGATGAGGGCGGGGACCGGGGAGCTGTTTTTT.

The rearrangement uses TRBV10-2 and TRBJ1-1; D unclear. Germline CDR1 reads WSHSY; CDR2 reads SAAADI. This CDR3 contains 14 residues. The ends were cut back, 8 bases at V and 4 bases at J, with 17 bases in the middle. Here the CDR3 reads CASEEHRESTEAFF. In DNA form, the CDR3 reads TGCGCCAGCGAGGAGCACCGAGAGAGCACTGAAGCTTTCTTT.

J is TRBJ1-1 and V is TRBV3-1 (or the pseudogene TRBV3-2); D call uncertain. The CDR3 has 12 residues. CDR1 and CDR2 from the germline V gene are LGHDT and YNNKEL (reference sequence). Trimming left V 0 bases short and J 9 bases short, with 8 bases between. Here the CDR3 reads CASSQDISKAFF. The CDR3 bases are TGTGCCAGCAGCCAAGACATAAGTAAAGCTTTCTTT.

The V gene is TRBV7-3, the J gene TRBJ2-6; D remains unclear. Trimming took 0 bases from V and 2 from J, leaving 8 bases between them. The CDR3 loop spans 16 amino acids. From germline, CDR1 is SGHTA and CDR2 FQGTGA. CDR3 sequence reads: CASSLTVVPGANVLTF. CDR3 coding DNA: TGTGCCAGCAGCTTAACGGTGGTACCTGGGGCCAACGTCCTGACTTTC.

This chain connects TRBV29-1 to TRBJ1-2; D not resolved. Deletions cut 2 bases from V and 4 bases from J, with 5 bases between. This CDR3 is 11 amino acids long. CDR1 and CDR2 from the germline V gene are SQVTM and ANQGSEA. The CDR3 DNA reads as TGCAGCGTTGAATTGCGCTATGGCTACACCTTC. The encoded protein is CSVELRYGYTF.

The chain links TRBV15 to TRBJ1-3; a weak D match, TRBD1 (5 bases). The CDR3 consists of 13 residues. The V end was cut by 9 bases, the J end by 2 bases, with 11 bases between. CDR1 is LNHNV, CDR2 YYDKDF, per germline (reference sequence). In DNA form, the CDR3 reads TGTGCCACTTCCGGGGCAGCTGGAAACACCATATATTTT. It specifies CATSGAAGNTIYF.

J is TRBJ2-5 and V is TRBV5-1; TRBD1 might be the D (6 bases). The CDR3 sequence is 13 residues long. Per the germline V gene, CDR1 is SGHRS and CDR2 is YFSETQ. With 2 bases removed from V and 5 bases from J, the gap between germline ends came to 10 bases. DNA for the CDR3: TGCGCCAGCAGCTTACAGGGTACGGAGACCCAGTACTTC. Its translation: CASSLQGTETQYF.